These T cell receptor beta chains were read from a single sample in a study of T-cell reconstitution after alpha-beta-depleted transplantation in children. TCRdb used MiXCR to reprocess the PCR reads, holding one entry per CDR3 protein. This sample has roughly 310,000 distinct CDR3 sequences, with more than 20% found just once. This sample comprised PBMCs, mostly from graft donor cells, obtained 180 days after TCRalphabeta/CD19-depleted stem cell transplant. Receptors were obtained from a male patient between 10 and 17 years old who had a stem cell transplant for acute lymphoblastic leukemia, so the T cells may come from the graft donor. The CDR3 runs from the conserved cysteine through the conserved F or W. The order of the fields is V gene, J gene, CDR3 length, D gene, clone size, CDR3 protein, CDR3 DNA. A D gene is named only where the DNA matches it firmly. Expanded clones get a size class; other rows say once, few or many, or leave the size out.

V: TRBV12-3/TRBV12-4; J: TRBJ2-7; length: 16; D: TRBD2; size: few; CDR3: CASSLGEVAGAYEQYF; DNA: TGTGCCAGCAGTTTGGGAGAAGTAGCGGGAGCCTACGAGCAGTACTTC
V: TRBV20-1; J: TRBJ1-5; length: 12; D: .; size: .; CDR3: CSTGRGNQPQHF; DNA: TGCAGTACGGGGCGAGGCAATCAGCCCCAGCATTTT
V: TRBV14; J: TRBJ1-2; length: 16; D: .; size: .; CDR3: CASSTPGLGVEYGYTF; DNA: TGTGCCAGCAGCACACCGGGACTCGGAGTGGAGTATGGCTACACCTTC
V: TRBV5-1; J: TRBJ2-1; length: 16; D: TRBD2; size: .; CDR3: CASSLGLAFDYNEQFF; DNA: TGCGCCAGCAGCTTGGGACTAGCGTTTGACTACAATGAGCAGTTCTTC
V: TRBV29-1; J: TRBJ2-7; length: 12; D: .; size: many; CDR3: CSVGFRAYEQYF; DNA: TGCAGCGTCGGGTTCAGGGCCTACGAGCAGTACTTC
V: TRBV4-1; J: TRBJ2-7; length: 15; D: .; size: .; CDR3: CASSRGQLEYYEQYF; DNA: TGCGCCAGCAGCCGAGGACAGTTGGAGTATTACGAGCAGTACTTC
V: TRBV9; J: TRBJ2-7; length: 17; D: .; size: few; CDR3: CASSVEGGMGGQVKQYF; DNA: TGTGCCAGCAGCGTAGAGGGGGGAATGGGAGGGCAAGTAAAGCAGTACTTC
V: TRBV5-4; J: TRBJ1-1; length: 14; D: .; size: .; CDR3: CASSPTGTGTEAFF; DNA: TGTGCCAGCAGCCCCACAGGAACGGGGACTGAAGCTTTCTTT
V: TRBV5-5; J: TRBJ2-5; length: 14; D: .; size: few; CDR3: CASSLSNSQETQYF; DNA: TGTGCCAGCAGCTTGAGTAACAGCCAAGAGACCCAGTACTTC
V: TRBV10-2; J: TRBJ2-5; length: 15; D: .; size: .; CDR3: CASSDPSVKKETQYF; DNA: TGCGCCAGCAGTGACCCTAGCGTGAAAAAAGAGACCCAGTACTTC
V: TRBV24-1; J: TRBJ2-5; length: 17; D: .; size: .; CDR3: CATSDFTTTGPQETQYF; DNA: TGTGCCACCAGTGATTTCACTACAACAGGGCCCCAAGAGACCCAGTACTTC
V: TRBV7-2; J: TRBJ2-3; length: 15; D: .; size: .; CDR3: CASSLRSAVTDTQYF; DNA: TGTGCCAGCAGCTTAAGGTCAGCTGTCACAGATACGCAGTATTTT
V: TRBV18; J: TRBJ2-2; length: 16; D: TRBD1; size: .; CDR3: CASSPTGTGMTGELFF; DNA: TGTGCCAGCTCACCAACGGGGACAGGGATGACCGGGGAGCTGTTTTTT
V: TRBV9; J: TRBJ2-7; length: 14; D: TRBD1; size: few; CDR3: CASSPRQGHYEQYF; DNA: TGTGCCAGCAGCCCCCGACAGGGACACTACGAGCAGTACTTC
V: TRBV5-1; J: TRBJ2-3; length: 15; D: .; size: .; CDR3: CASSLELLSTDTQYF; DNA: TGCGCCAGCAGCTTGGAACTACTTAGCACAGATACGCAGTATTTT
V: TRBV20-1; J: TRBJ2-3; length: 11; D: .; size: .; CDR3: CSARVWDTQYF; DNA: TGCAGTGCTAGAGTCTGGGATACGCAGTATTTT
V: TRBV20-1; J: TRBJ2-3; length: 17; D: TRBD2; size: few; CDR3: CSAREGLAGSNADTQYF; DNA: TGCAGTGCTAGAGAGGGACTAGCGGGAAGTAACGCAGATACGCAGTATTTT
V: TRBV28; J: TRBJ2-7; length: 16; D: TRBD2; size: .; CDR3: CASSLTAGGLAYEQYF; DNA: TGTGCCAGCAGTTTAACGGCGGGAGGACTCGCCTACGAGCAGTACTTC
V: TRBV7-2; J: TRBJ1-2; length: 15; D: TRBD1; size: .; CDR3: CASSLGQWTGVGYTF; DNA: TGTGCCAGCAGCTTAGGACAGTGGACAGGGGTCGGCTACACCTTC
V: TRBV5-1; J: TRBJ1-1; length: 14; D: .; size: .; CDR3: CASSLGSGHTEAFF; DNA: TGCGCCAGCAGCTTGGGGTCAGGGCACACTGAAGCTTTCTTT
V: TRBV20-1; J: TRBJ2-2; length: 14; D: TRBD2; size: few; CDR3: CSGLGLAVTGELFF; DNA: TGCAGTGGGCTGGGACTAGCGGTCACCGGGGAGCTGTTTTTT
V: TRBV20-1; J: TRBJ1-5; length: 15; D: .; size: few; CDR3: CSARPTGYSNQPQHF; DNA: TGCAGTGCTAGACCTACAGGGTATAGCAATCAGCCCCAGCATTTT
V: TRBV12-5; J: TRBJ2-2; length: 18; D: .; size: few; CDR3: CASGLTTPGDANTGELFF; DNA: TGTGCTAGTGGTTTGACGACCCCAGGGGACGCGAACACCGGGGAGCTGTTTTTT
V: TRBV7-3; J: TRBJ2-1; length: 14; D: TRBD2; size: few; CDR3: CASSFVAGGGEQFF; DNA: TGTGCCAGCAGCTTCGTAGCGGGAGGAGGTGAGCAGTTCTTC
V: TRBV12-3/TRBV12-4; J: TRBJ2-1; length: 18; D: TRBD2; size: .; CDR3: CTSSFPWTSGSSYNEQFF; DNA: TGTACCAGCAGTTTCCCCTGGACTAGCGGGAGCTCCTACAATGAGCAGTTCTTC
V: TRBV5-1; J: TRBJ1-2; length: 16; D: .; size: .; CDR3: CASSHLPGRTYYGYTF; DNA: TGCGCCAGCAGCCACCTACCGGGACGGACTTACTATGGCTACACCTTC
V: TRBV12-3/TRBV12-4; J: TRBJ1-2; length: 14; D: TRBD1; size: .; CDR3: CASSLGQVVDGYTF; DNA: TGTGCCAGCAGCCTGGGACAGGTGGTGGATGGCTACACCTTC
V: TRBV4-2; J: TRBJ2-3; length: 12; D: .; size: few; CDR3: CASSQEWGTQYF; DNA: TGTGCCAGCAGCCAAGAGTGGGGTACGCAGTATTTT
V: TRBV7-9; J: TRBJ2-7; length: 13; D: TRBD1; size: .; CDR3: CASSQGASYEQYF; DNA: TGTGCCAGCAGCCAGGGGGCCTCCTACGAGCAGTACTTC
V: TRBV5-1; J: TRBJ1-1; length: 16; D: .; size: many; CDR3: CASSSARTALNTEAFF; DNA: TGCGCCAGCAGCTCGGCTAGGACAGCCTTGAACACTGAAGCTTTCTTT
V: TRBV9; J: TRBJ1-1; length: 13; D: TRBD1; size: .; CDR3: CASSEGQGAEAFF; DNA: TGTGCCAGCAGCGAGGGACAGGGGGCTGAAGCTTTCTTT
V: TRBV5-1; J: TRBJ2-7; length: 17; D: TRBD1; size: .; CDR3: CASSFATGGKRPYEQYF; DNA: TGCGCCAGCAGCTTTGCTACAGGGGGTAAAAGGCCCTACGAGCAGTACTTC
V: TRBV7-2; J: TRBJ2-7; length: 14; D: TRBD2; size: .; CDR3: CASKGGRHYYEQYF; DNA: TGTGCCAGCAAGGGCGGGAGGCACTATTACGAGCAGTACTTC
V: TRBV20-1; J: TRBJ2-2; length: 14; D: .; size: few; CDR3: CSASHGSNTGELFF; DNA: TGCAGTGCTAGTCACGGATCGAACACCGGGGAGCTGTTTTTT
V: TRBV20-1; J: TRBJ2-1; length: 16; D: TRBD2; size: .; CDR3: CSARGVTSVPSNEQFF; DNA: TGCAGTGCTAGAGGGGTGACTAGCGTACCATCCAATGAGCAGTTCTTC
V: TRBV2; J: TRBJ2-5; length: 16; D: TRBD1; size: .; CDR3: CASRVLGTGPQETQYF; DNA: TGTGCCAGCAGGGTACTAGGGACAGGGCCCCAAGAGACCCAGTACTTC
V: TRBV7-9; J: TRBJ2-7; length: 16; D: TRBD1; size: few; CDR3: CASSLGDRGLSDEQYF; DNA: TGTGCCAGCAGCTTAGGAGACAGGGGGCTAAGCGACGAGCAGTACTTC
V: TRBV5-1; J: TRBJ2-2; length: 17; D: TRBD2; size: many; CDR3: CASSLPGLAANTGELFF; DNA: TGCGCCAGCAGCTTGCCGGGACTAGCGGCGAACACCGGGGAGCTGTTTTTT
V: TRBV2; J: TRBJ1-2; length: 14; D: .; size: few; CDR3: CASSIDGIAYGYTF; DNA: TGTGCCAGCAGCATCGACGGGATAGCCTATGGCTACACCTTC
V: TRBV12-3/TRBV12-4; J: TRBJ2-5; length: 12; D: .; size: many; CDR3: CASSLLQETQYF; DNA: TGTGCCAGCAGTTTACTGCAAGAGACCCAGTACTTC
V: TRBV14; J: TRBJ2-2; length: 14; D: .; size: few; CDR3: CASSQRLVTGELFF; DNA: TGTGCCAGCAGCCAAAGGCTCGTAACCGGGGAGCTGTTTTTT
V: TRBV20-1; J: TRBJ2-1; length: 15; D: .; size: .; CDR3: CSARKAATAINEQFF; DNA: TGCAGTGCTAGGAAGGCTGCGACCGCCATCAATGAGCAGTTCTTC
V: TRBV27; J: TRBJ2-1; length: 14; D: .; size: .; CDR3: CASGWSSSYNEQFF; DNA: TGTGCCAGCGGATGGTCGAGCTCCTACAATGAGCAGTTCTTC
V: TRBV12-3/TRBV12-4; J: TRBJ2-3; length: 14; D: .; size: few; CDR3: CASSTLGSTDTQYF; DNA: TGTGCCAGCAGTACTCTCGGGAGTACAGATACGCAGTATTTT
V: TRBV14; J: TRBJ2-1; length: 14; D: .; size: .; CDR3: CASSQDWTAKVLFF; DNA: TGTGCCAGCAGCCAAGATTGGACAGCCAAGGTCCTGTTCTTC
V: TRBV29-1; J: TRBJ1-4; length: 13; D: TRBD1; size: .; CDR3: CSVPGQGNEKLFF; DNA: TGCAGCGTCCCGGGACAGGGGAATGAAAAACTGTTTTTT
V: TRBV27; J: TRBJ2-1; length: 12; D: .; size: .; CDR3: CASSLTPNEQFF; DNA: TGTGCCAGCAGTTTAACCCCCAATGAGCAGTTCTTC
V: TRBV18; J: TRBJ2-7; length: 15; D: TRBD1; size: .; CDR3: CASSPRQGVSYEQYF; DNA: TGTGCCAGCTCACCCAGACAGGGGGTCTCCTACGAGCAGTACTTC
V: TRBV4-1; J: TRBJ1-3; length: 17; D: .; size: .; CDR3: CASSQPWDTRSGNTIYF; DNA: TGCGCCAGCAGCCAACCCTGGGACACCCGCTCTGGAAACACCATATATTTT
V: TRBV27; J: TRBJ2-7; length: 18; D: .; size: .; CDR3: CASSSRIRGRIQAYEQYF; DNA: TGTGCCAGCAGTTCGCGTATCAGGGGCCGTATTCAAGCCTACGAGCAGTACTTC
V: TRBV9; J: TRBJ1-2; length: 15; D: TRBD1; size: .; CDR3: CASSARLQGGYGYTF; DNA: TGTGCCAGCAGTGCCCGCTTACAGGGGGGCTATGGCTACACCTTC
V: TRBV5-1; J: TRBJ2-7; length: 15; D: .; size: .; CDR3: CASSLDRGPFYEQYF; DNA: TGCGCCAGCAGCTTGGATCGGGGACCGTTCTACGAGCAGTACTTC
V: TRBV27; J: TRBJ1-1; length: 14; D: .; size: few; CDR3: CASRREGGVAEAFF; DNA: TGTGCCAGCAGGAGGGAAGGGGGGGTTGCTGAAGCTTTCTTT
V: TRBV20-1; J: TRBJ2-1; length: 19; D: .; size: .; CDR3: CSARSPRGFNGRGNNEQFF; DNA: TGCAGTGCTAGATCCCCACGAGGCTTTAACGGCCGGGGGAACAATGAGCAGTTCTTC
V: TRBV5-1; J: TRBJ2-1; length: 17; D: .; size: .; CDR3: CASSLAVGSFRNNEQFF; DNA: TGCGCCAGCAGCTTGGCCGTGGGCTCCTTTAGGAACAATGAGCAGTTCTTC
V: TRBV5-1; J: TRBJ2-3; length: 14; D: TRBD2; size: .; CDR3: CASSLTSVRDTQYF; DNA: TGCGCCAGCAGCTTGACTAGCGTCAGAGATACGCAGTATTTT
V: TRBV11-2; J: TRBJ2-1; length: 16; D: TRBD2; size: .; CDR3: CASSSRSTSGERGQFF; DNA: TGTGCCAGCAGCTCAAGATCGACTAGCGGGGAAAGGGGGCAGTTCTTC
V: TRBV15; J: TRBJ2-5; length: 14; D: .; size: .; CDR3: CATSRTDYQETQYF; DNA: TGTGCCACCAGCAGGACGGACTACCAAGAGACCCAGTACTTC
V: TRBV27; J: TRBJ1-6; length: 17; D: .; size: .; CDR3: CASSLSGPKGYNSPLHF; DNA: TGTGCCAGCAGTTTATCCGGACCTAAAGGTTATAATTCACCCCTCCACTTT